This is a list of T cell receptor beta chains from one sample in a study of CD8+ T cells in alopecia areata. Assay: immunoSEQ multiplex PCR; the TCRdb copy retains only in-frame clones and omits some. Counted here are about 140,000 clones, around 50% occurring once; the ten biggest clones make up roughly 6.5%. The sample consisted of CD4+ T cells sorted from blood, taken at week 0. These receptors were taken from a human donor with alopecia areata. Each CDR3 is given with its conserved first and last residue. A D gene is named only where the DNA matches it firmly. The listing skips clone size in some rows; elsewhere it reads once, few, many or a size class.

CDR3 protein: CASSSQRGAPYEQYF
CDR3 DNA: TGTGCCAGCAGCTCCCAAAGGGGGGCTCCCTACGAGCAGTACTTC
clone size: -
V gene: TRBV5-6
D gene: -
J gene: TRBJ2-7

CDR3 protein: CASSLGSGGAVLYEQYF
CDR3 DNA: TGTGCCAGCAGCTTAGGAAGCGGGGGGGCTGTCCTCTACGAGCAGTACTTC
clone size: -
V gene: TRBV7-2
D gene: TRBD2
J gene: TRBJ2-7

CDR3 protein: CSAGNFYSGGAGEQFF
CDR3 DNA: TGCAGCGCTGGGAACTTTTATAGCGGGGGGGCCGGAGAGCAGTTCTTC
clone size: -
V gene: TRBV29-1
D gene: TRBD2
J gene: TRBJ2-1

CDR3 protein: CATSRATGAGGYTF
CDR3 DNA: TGTGCCACCAGCAGAGCGACAGGGGCGGGGGGCTACACCTTC
clone size: few
V gene: TRBV15
D gene: TRBD1
J gene: TRBJ1-2

CDR3 protein: CASSPRQGMNTEAFF
CDR3 DNA: TGCGCCAGCAGCCCAAGACAGGGGATGAACACTGAAGCTTTCTTT
clone size: -
V gene: TRBV5-1
D gene: TRBD1
J gene: TRBJ1-1

CDR3 protein: CASSEAMGTGELFF
CDR3 DNA: TGTGCCAGCAGTGAAGCGATGGGTACCGGGGAGCTGTTTTTT
clone size: -
V gene: TRBV2
D gene: -
J gene: TRBJ2-2

CDR3 protein: CSVKQEREAFF
CDR3 DNA: TGCAGCGTTAAACAGGAACGTGAAGCTTTCTTT
clone size: few
V gene: TRBV29-1
D gene: -
J gene: TRBJ1-1

CDR3 protein: CSVQSGTGTYEQYF
CDR3 DNA: TGCAGCGTTCAATCCGGGACAGGGACCTACGAGCAGTACTTC
clone size: few
V gene: TRBV29-1
D gene: TRBD1
J gene: TRBJ2-7

CDR3 protein: CASSVGLKKDGYTF
CDR3 DNA: TGTGCCAGCAGCGTAGGGTTAAAAAAGGATGGCTACACCTTC
clone size: -
V gene: TRBV9
D gene: -
J gene: TRBJ1-2

CDR3 protein: CASSYSRSNQPQHF
CDR3 DNA: TGTGCCAGCAGTTACTCTAGGAGCAATCAGCCCCAGCATTTT
clone size: -
V gene: TRBV6-5
D gene: -
J gene: TRBJ1-5

CDR3 protein: CASSLQGSSNQPQHF
CDR3 DNA: TGTGCCAGCAGTCTCCAGGGAAGTAGCAATCAGCCCCAGCATTTT
clone size: -
V gene: TRBV7-2
D gene: -
J gene: TRBJ1-5

CDR3 protein: CAWSVARGYTF
CDR3 DNA: TGTGCCTGGAGTGTAGCACGTGGCTACACCTTC
clone size: -
V gene: TRBV30
D gene: -
J gene: TRBJ1-2

CDR3 protein: CASSVYEQYF
CDR3 DNA: TGTGCCAGCAGCGTTTACGAGCAGTACTTC
clone size: -
V gene: TRBV6-5
D gene: -
J gene: TRBJ2-7

CDR3 protein: CASSLDGTTFGDTEAFF
CDR3 DNA: TGTGCCAGCAGCTTAGATGGCACAACCTTTGGGGACACTGAAGCTTTCTTT
clone size: -
V gene: TRBV13
D gene: -
J gene: TRBJ1-1

CDR3 protein: CASSPGTGSGNTIYF
CDR3 DNA: TGTGCCAGCTCACCTGGGACCGGCTCTGGAAACACCATATATTTT
clone size: few
V gene: TRBV18
D gene: -
J gene: TRBJ1-3

CDR3 protein: CSARDSSTGELFF
CDR3 DNA: TGCAGCGCCAGGGACAGTTCCACCGGGGAGCTGTTTTTT
clone size: few
V gene: TRBV29-1
D gene: TRBD1
J gene: TRBJ2-2

CDR3 protein: CARRTSGEAQYF
CDR3 DNA: TGTGCCAGACGTACTAGCGGGGAGGCCCAGTACTTC
clone size: -
V gene: TRBV2
D gene: TRBD2
J gene: TRBJ2-5

CDR3 protein: CAWSTGHAGGYGYTF
CDR3 DNA: TGTGCCTGGAGTACCGGACACGCGGGCGGCTATGGCTACACCTTC
clone size: -
V gene: TRBV30
D gene: -
J gene: TRBJ1-2

CDR3 protein: CASSPGASYEQYF
CDR3 DNA: TGTGCCAGCTCACCGGGAGCCTCCTACGAGCAGTACTTC
clone size: -
V gene: TRBV18
D gene: -
J gene: TRBJ2-7

CDR3 protein: CAVARESYEQYF
CDR3 DNA: TGTGCCGTAGCTCGGGAGTCCTACGAGCAGTACTTC
clone size: -
V gene: TRBV10-3
D gene: -
J gene: TRBJ2-7

CDR3 protein: CAWSVKGAVGYTF
CDR3 DNA: TGTGCCTGGAGTGTGAAGGGGGCGGTTGGCTACACCTTC
clone size: few
V gene: TRBV30
D gene: TRBD1
J gene: TRBJ1-2

CDR3 protein: CASSLAWQETQYF
CDR3 DNA: TGTGCCAGCAGTTTGGCATGGCAAGAGACCCAGTACTTC
clone size: -
V gene: TRBV27
D gene: -
J gene: TRBJ2-5

CDR3 protein: CASSLVSSGPFYGYTF
CDR3 DNA: TGTGCCAGCAGCTTGGTGTCTTCGGGTCCATTCTATGGCTACACCTTC
clone size: few
V gene: TRBV5-6
D gene: -
J gene: TRBJ1-2

CDR3 protein: CSVETGRNTEAFF
CDR3 DNA: TGCAGCGTTGAAACAGGAAGGAACACTGAAGCTTTCTTT
clone size: -
V gene: TRBV29-1
D gene: -
J gene: TRBJ1-1

CDR3 protein: CASSIDSPDGYTF
CDR3 DNA: TGTGCCAGCAGTATCGACAGCCCCGACGGCTACACCTTC
clone size: -
V gene: TRBV2
D gene: -
J gene: TRBJ1-2

CDR3 protein: CAISDMGDPYEQYF
CDR3 DNA: TGTGCCATCAGTGATATGGGGGACCCCTACGAGCAGTACTTC
clone size: -
V gene: TRBV10-3
D gene: -
J gene: TRBJ2-7

CDR3 protein: CASSQHSRPQAFF
CDR3 DNA: TGCGCCAGCAGTCAACACAGCCGACCCCAAGCTTTCTTT
clone size: -
V gene: TRBV23-1
D gene: -
J gene: TRBJ1-1

CDR3 protein: CSTTIGEDYGYTF
CDR3 DNA: TGCAGCACCACGATAGGGGAGGACTATGGCTACACCTTC
clone size: -
V gene: TRBV29-1
D gene: -
J gene: TRBJ1-2

CDR3 protein: CAISSGPAEAFF
CDR3 DNA: TGTGCCATCAGCTCGGGGCCGGCTGAAGCTTTCTTT
clone size: -
V gene: TRBV10-3
D gene: -
J gene: TRBJ1-1

CDR3 protein: CAWKWGEAMNTEAFF
CDR3 DNA: TGTGCCTGGAAGTGGGGGGAAGCTATGAACACTGAAGCTTTCTTT
clone size: -
V gene: TRBV30
D gene: -
J gene: TRBJ1-1

CDR3 protein: CASSLPAETQYF
CDR3 DNA: TGTGCCAGCAGCTTACCGGCAGAGACCCAGTACTTC
clone size: -
V gene: TRBV7-9
D gene: -
J gene: TRBJ2-5

CDR3 protein: CASSFGGPTDTQYF
CDR3 DNA: TGTGCCAGCAGCTTTGGGGGGCCCACAGATACGCAGTATTTT
clone size: -
V gene: TRBV7-8
D gene: -
J gene: TRBJ2-3

CDR3 protein: CSAATGTANTGELFF
CDR3 DNA: TGCAGCGCCGCAACGGGGACAGCCAACACCGGGGAGCTGTTTTTT
clone size: -
V gene: TRBV29-1
D gene: TRBD1
J gene: TRBJ2-2

CDR3 protein: CASSLRATEIQETQYF
CDR3 DNA: TGTGCCAGCAGCTTACGAGCCACAGAGATCCAAGAGACCCAGTACTTC
clone size: -
V gene: TRBV7-9
D gene: -
J gene: TRBJ2-5

CDR3 protein: CASSLAGDNYGYTF
CDR3 DNA: TGTGCCAGCAGCTTAGCTGGTGACAACTATGGCTACACCTTC
clone size: -
V gene: TRBV7-9
D gene: -
J gene: TRBJ1-2

CDR3 protein: CSVAGATIEAFF
CDR3 DNA: TGCAGCGTTGCAGGGGCCACAATCGAAGCTTTCTTT
clone size: few
V gene: TRBV29-1
D gene: -
J gene: TRBJ1-1

CDR3 protein: CASSYRDRGTEAFF
CDR3 DNA: TGCGCCAGCAGCTACCGGGACAGGGGAACTGAAGCTTTCTTT
clone size: few
V gene: TRBV5-1
D gene: TRBD1
J gene: TRBJ1-1

CDR3 protein: CAITAGLAGETQYF
CDR3 DNA: TGTGCCATCACCGCGGGACTAGCGGGGGAGACCCAGTACTTC
clone size: -
V gene: TRBV10-3
D gene: TRBD2
J gene: TRBJ2-5

CDR3 protein: CASSFRGDGYTF
CDR3 DNA: TGTGCCAGCAGCTTCCGGGGGGATGGCTACACCTTC
clone size: few
V gene: TRBV7-9
D gene: -
J gene: TRBJ1-2

CDR3 protein: CASSLGTVTDTQYF
CDR3 DNA: TGTGCCAGCAGCTTAGGGACAGTCACAGATACGCAGTATTTT
clone size: once
V gene: TRBV7-2
D gene: -
J gene: TRBJ2-3

CDR3 protein: CASSEATPPRGNTIYF
CDR3 DNA: TGTGCCAGCAGTGAAGCCACCCCCCCGAGAGGAAACACCATATATTTT
clone size: few
V gene: TRBV2
D gene: -
J gene: TRBJ1-3

CDR3 protein: CASSLSGSHEQFF
CDR3 DNA: TGTGCCAGCAGCTTGAGTGGTTCTCATGAGCAGTTCTTC
clone size: few
V gene: TRBV7-9
D gene: -
J gene: TRBJ2-1

CDR3 protein: CASSEDSPYEQYF
CDR3 DNA: TGTGCCAGCAGTGAAGATTCGCCCTACGAGCAGTACTTC
clone size: few
V gene: TRBV2
D gene: -
J gene: TRBJ2-7

CDR3 protein: CSVVARGEYEQYF
CDR3 DNA: TGCAGCGTTGTGGCCAGGGGAGAGTACGAGCAGTACTTC
clone size: few
V gene: TRBV29-1
D gene: -
J gene: TRBJ2-7

CDR3 protein: CASSPRDQASNEQYF
CDR3 DNA: TGCGCCAGCAGCCCCCGGGACCAAGCAAGCAACGAGCAGTACTTC
clone size: -
V gene: TRBV4-1
D gene: -
J gene: TRBJ2-7

CDR3 protein: CASSFWPADDGYTF
CDR3 DNA: TGTGCCAGCAGCTTCTGGCCAGCGGACGATGGCTACACCTTC
clone size: -
V gene: TRBV5-6
D gene: -
J gene: TRBJ1-2

CDR3 protein: CASSPLESSNSPLHF
CDR3 DNA: TGTGCCAGCAGCCCTCTTGAAAGTTCAAATTCACCCCTCCACTTT
clone size: -
V gene: TRBV6-6
D gene: -
J gene: TRBJ1-6

CDR3 protein: CASSLVGDEQFF
CDR3 DNA: TGTGCCAGCAGCTTAGTGGGAGATGAGCAGTTCTTC
clone size: few
V gene: TRBV11-1
D gene: -
J gene: TRBJ2-1

CDR3 protein: CASSQDRRALSSGANVLTF
CDR3 DNA: TGCGCCAGCAGCCAAGATAGGAGGGCGCTTAGCTCTGGGGCCAACGTCCTGACTTTC
clone size: few
V gene: TRBV4-1
D gene: -
J gene: TRBJ2-6

CDR3 protein: CASSSGIVSFLDGYTF
CDR3 DNA: TGTGCCAGCAGTTCCGGCATCGTATCCTTCTTGGATGGCTACACCTTC
clone size: -
V gene: TRBV27
D gene: -
J gene: TRBJ1-2

CDR3 protein: CASSSQGYEQYF
CDR3 DNA: TGTGCCAGCAGCTCCCAAGGATACGAGCAGTACTTC
clone size: -
V gene: TRBV7-2
D gene: -
J gene: TRBJ2-7

CDR3 protein: CASMGLTRNTGELFF
CDR3 DNA: TGTGCCAGCATGGGTCTAACCCGGAACACCGGGGAGCTGTTTTTT
clone size: -
V gene: TRBV27
D gene: -
J gene: TRBJ2-2

CDR3 protein: CASSQTPGAGGYTF
CDR3 DNA: TGCGCCAGCAGCCAAACCCCCGGCGCAGGCGGCTACACCTTC
clone size: -
V gene: TRBV4-3
D gene: -
J gene: TRBJ1-2